There are a few counts of the clone carrying this TCR beta chain. Libraries were prepared by immunoSEQ multiplex PCR; TCRdb keeps only in-frame clonotypes and omits some of them. Among about 80,000 clones listed, about 91% were seen once. This entry is derived from a study of T cell responses to AZD1222 COVID-19 vaccine. The input for sequencing was peripheral blood, taken 28 days after the second AZD1222 dose. This TCR derives from an adult who received the AZD1222 COVID-19 vaccine.

The CDR3 loop is CASGGGVPGELFF. CDR3 nucleotide sequence: TGTGCCAGCGGAGGGGGGGTTCCCGGGGAGCTGTTTTTT. The rearrangement links TRBV12-3 or TRBV12-4 to TRBJ2-2, with D perhaps matching TRBD2 (7 bases). The CDR3 has 13 amino acids. Trimming shortened V by 8 bases and J by 6 bases, and 13 bases separated the two germline ends.